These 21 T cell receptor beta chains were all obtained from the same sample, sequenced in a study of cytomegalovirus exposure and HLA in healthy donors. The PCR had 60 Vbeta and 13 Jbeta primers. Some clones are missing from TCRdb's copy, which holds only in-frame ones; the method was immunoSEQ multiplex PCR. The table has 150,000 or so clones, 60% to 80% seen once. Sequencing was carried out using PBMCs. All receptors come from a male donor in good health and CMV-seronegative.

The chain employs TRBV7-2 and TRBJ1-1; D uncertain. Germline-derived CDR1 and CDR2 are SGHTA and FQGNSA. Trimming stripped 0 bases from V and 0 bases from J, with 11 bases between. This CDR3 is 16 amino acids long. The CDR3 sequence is CASSLARQVVNTEAFF. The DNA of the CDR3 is TGTGCCAGCAGCTTAGCAAGGCAGGTAGTGAACACTGAAGCTTTCTTT.

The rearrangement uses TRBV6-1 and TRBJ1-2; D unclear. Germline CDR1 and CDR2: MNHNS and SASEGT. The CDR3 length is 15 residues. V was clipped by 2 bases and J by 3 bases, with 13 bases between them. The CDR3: CASSESGIGDYGYTF. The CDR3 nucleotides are TGTGCCAGCAGTGAATCTGGGATCGGGGACTATGGCTACACCTTC.

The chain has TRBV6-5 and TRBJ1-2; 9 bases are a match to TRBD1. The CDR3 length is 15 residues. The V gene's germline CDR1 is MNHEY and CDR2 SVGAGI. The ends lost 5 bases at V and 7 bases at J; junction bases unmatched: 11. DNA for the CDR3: TGTGCCAGCAGTACGCCCGGGACAGGGTCTGGTGGCTACACCTTC. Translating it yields CASSTPGTGSGGYTF.

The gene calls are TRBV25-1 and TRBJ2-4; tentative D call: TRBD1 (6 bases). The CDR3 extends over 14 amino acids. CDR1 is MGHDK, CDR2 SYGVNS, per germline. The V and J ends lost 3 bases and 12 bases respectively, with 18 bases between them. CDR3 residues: CASSDVMDTDSQYF. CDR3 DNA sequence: TGTGCCAGCAGTGACGTAATGGACACGGACAGTCAGTACTTC.

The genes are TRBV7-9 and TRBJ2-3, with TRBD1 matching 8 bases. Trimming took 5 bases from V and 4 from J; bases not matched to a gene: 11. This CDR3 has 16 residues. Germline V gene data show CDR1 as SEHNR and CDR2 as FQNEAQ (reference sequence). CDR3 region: CASSPRPGGEADTQYF. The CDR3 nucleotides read TGTGCCAGCAGCCCAAGACCAGGGGGCGAAGCAGATACGCAGTATTTT.

CDR3 loop: CASSLGGVGGNYGYTF. DNA for the CDR3: TGTGCCAGCAGCTTGGGAGGTGTAGGGGGCAACTATGGCTACACCTTC. The V call is TRBV5-4, the J call TRBJ1-2; 7 bases are a match to TRBD1. The CDR3 extends over 16 amino acids. V trimming: 0 bases; J trimming: 2 bases; junction bases outside the gene matches: 7. Germline V gives CDR1 SGHNT, CDR2 YYREEE (reference sequence).

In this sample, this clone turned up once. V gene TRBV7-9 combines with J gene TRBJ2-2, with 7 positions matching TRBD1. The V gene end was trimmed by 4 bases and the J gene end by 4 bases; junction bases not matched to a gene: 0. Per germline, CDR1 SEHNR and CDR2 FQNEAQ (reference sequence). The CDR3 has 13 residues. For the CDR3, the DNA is TGTGCCAGCAGCTGGGACAGCACCGGGGAGCTGTTTTTT. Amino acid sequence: CASSWDSTGELFF.

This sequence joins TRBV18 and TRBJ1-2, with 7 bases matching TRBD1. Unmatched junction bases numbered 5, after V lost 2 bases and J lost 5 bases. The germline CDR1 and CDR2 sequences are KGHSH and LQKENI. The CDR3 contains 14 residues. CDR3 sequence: CASSPDRTGYGYTF. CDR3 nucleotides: TGTGCCAGCTCACCAGACAGGACAGGATATGGCTACACCTTC.

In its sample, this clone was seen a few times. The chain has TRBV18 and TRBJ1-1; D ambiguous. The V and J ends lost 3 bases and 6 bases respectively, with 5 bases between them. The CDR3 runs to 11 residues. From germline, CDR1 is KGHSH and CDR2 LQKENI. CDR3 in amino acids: CASSPDSEAFF. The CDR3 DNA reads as TGTGCCAGCTCACCCGACTCTGAAGCTTTCTTT.

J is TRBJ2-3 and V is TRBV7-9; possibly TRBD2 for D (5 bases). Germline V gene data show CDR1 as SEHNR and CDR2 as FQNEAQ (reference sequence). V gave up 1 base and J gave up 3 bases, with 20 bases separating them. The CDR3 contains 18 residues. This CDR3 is CASSLDNSWRGQTDTQYF. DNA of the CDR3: TGTGCCAGCAGCTTAGATAACAGCTGGCGCGGGCAGACAGATACGCAGTATTTT.

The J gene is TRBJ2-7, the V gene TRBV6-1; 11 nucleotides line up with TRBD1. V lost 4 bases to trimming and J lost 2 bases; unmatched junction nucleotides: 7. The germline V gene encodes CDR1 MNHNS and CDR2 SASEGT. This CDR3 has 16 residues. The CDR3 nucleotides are TGTGCCAGCAGTGGCCGGGACAGGGGGAGCACCTACGAGCAGTACTTC. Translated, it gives CASSGRDRGSTYEQYF.

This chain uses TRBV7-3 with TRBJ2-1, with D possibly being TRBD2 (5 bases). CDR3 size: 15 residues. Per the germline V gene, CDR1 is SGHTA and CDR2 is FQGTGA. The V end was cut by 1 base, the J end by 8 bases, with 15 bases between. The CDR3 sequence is CASSLSTSSHHEQFF. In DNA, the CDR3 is TGTGCCAGCAGCTTAAGTACTAGTAGTCACCATGAGCAGTTCTTC.

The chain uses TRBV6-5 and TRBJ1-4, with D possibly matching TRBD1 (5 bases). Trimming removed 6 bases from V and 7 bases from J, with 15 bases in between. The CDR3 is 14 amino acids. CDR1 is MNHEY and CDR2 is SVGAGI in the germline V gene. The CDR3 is CASSPRQKSEKLFF. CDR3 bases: TGTGCCAGCAGCCCTAGACAGAAGAGTGAAAAACTGTTTTTT.

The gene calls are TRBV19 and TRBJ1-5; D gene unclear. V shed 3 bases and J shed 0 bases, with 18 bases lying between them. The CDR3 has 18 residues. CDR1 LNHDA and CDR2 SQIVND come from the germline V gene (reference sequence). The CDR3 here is CASSIARQPFNSNQPQHF. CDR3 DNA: TGTGCCAGTAGTATTGCGCGGCAGCCGTTTAATAGCAATCAGCCCCAGCATTTT.

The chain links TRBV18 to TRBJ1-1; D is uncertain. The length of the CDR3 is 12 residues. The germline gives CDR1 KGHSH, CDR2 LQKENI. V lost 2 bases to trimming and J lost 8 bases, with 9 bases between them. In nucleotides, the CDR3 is TGTGCCAGCTCACCAAAGTCAGAAGAAGCTTTCTTT. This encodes CASSPKSEEAFF.

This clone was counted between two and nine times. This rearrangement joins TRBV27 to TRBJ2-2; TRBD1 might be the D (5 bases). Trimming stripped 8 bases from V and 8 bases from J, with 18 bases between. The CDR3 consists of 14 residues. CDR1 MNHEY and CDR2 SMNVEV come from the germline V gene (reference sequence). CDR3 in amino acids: CASRFGRVSGELFF. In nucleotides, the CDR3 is TGTGCCAGCCGCTTCGGCAGGGTTTCGGGGGAGCTGTTTTTT.

CDR3 residues: CASGLVRNNEQFF. CDR3 nucleotide sequence: TGTGCCAGCGGACTAGTCCGAAACAATGAGCAGTTCTTC. The rearrangement joins TRBV2 to TRBJ2-1; 7 bases fit TRBD2. The germline V gene encodes CDR1 SNHLY and CDR2 FYNNEI. CDR3 size: 13 residues. V shed 8 bases, J shed 5 bases, and the junction held 6 bases outside the gene matches.

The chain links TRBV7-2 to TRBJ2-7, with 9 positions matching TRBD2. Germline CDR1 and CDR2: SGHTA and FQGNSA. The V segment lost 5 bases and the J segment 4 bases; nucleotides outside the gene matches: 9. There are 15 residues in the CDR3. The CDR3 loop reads CASSTSGGIRYEQYF. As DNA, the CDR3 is TGTGCCAGCAGCACCAGCGGGGGGATTCGATACGAGCAGTACTTC.

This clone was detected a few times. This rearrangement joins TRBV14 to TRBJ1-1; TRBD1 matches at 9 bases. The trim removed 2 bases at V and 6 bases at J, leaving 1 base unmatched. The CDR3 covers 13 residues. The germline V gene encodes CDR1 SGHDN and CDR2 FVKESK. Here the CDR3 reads CASSQWTGAEAFF. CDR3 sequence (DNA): TGTGCCAGCAGCCAATGGACAGGGGCTGAAGCTTTCTTT. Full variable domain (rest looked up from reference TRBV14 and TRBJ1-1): EAGVTQFPSHSVIEKGQTVTLRCDPISGHDNLYWYRRVMGKEIKFLLHFVKESKQDESGMPNNRFLAERTGGTYSTLKVQPAELEDSGVYFCASSQWTGAEAFFGQGTRLTVV.

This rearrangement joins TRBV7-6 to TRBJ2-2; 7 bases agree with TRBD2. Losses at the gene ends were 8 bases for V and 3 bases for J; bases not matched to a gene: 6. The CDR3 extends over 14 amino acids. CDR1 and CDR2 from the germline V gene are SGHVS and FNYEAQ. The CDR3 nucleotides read TGTGCCAGCGGGGGGGGGACCTACACCGGGGAGCTGTTTTTT. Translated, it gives CASGGGTYTGELFF.

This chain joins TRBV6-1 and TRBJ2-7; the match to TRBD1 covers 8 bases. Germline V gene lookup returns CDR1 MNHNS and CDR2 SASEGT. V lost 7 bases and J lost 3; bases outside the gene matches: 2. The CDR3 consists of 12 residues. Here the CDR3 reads CASTTGGYEQYF. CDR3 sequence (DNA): TGTGCCAGCACCACAGGGGGCTACGAGCAGTACTTC.